The rows below give T cell receptor beta chains drawn from one sample of a study of response to subunit inactivated influenza vaccine. Each CDR3 protein is one row after TCRdb ran MiXCR on the RT-PCR reads. The sample holds some 540,000 distinct CDR3 sequences, approximately 22% seen once. These records were also assigned to another study, of T cells expressing NK-cell markers.

The sequenced sample was CD4+ T cells sorted from PBMCs, obtained 11 to 12 days after vaccination. The origin of the receptors is a man aged 45-65 years who received an inactivated influenza vaccine. The CDR3 runs from the conserved cysteine through the conserved F or W. The order of the fields is clone size, D gene, V gene, J gene, CDR3 DNA, CDR3 protein. D genes are given only for firm matches. Clone size, where shown, is once, few, many, or a class for clones that have expanded.

abundance: NA
d_gene: NA
v_gene: TRBV29-1
j_gene: TRBJ2-7
CDR3nt: TGCAGCGCTGGCAGGGCCTCCTACGAGCAGTACTTC
CDR3aa: CSAGRASYEQYF

abundance: many
d_gene: NA
v_gene: TRBV7-9
j_gene: TRBJ1-1
CDR3nt: TGTGCCAGCAGCTTACCAGGGCCGAACACTGAAGCTTTCTTT
CDR3aa: CASSLPGPNTEAFF

abundance: NA
d_gene: NA
v_gene: TRBV2
j_gene: TRBJ2-6
CDR3nt: TGTGCCAGCAGTCGTCAACCCATACAATCTGGGGCCAACGTCCTGACTTTC
CDR3aa: CASSRQPIQSGANVLTF

abundance: NA
d_gene: NA
v_gene: TRBV6-5
j_gene: TRBJ2-3
CDR3nt: TGTGCCAGCAGTTACTCGGTTAGCACAGATACGCAGTATTTT
CDR3aa: CASSYSVSTDTQYF

abundance: many
d_gene: NA
v_gene: TRBV12-3/TRBV12-4
j_gene: TRBJ1-1
CDR3nt: TGTGCCAGCAGAGAACAGCTGAACACTGAAGCTTTCTTT
CDR3aa: CASREQLNTEAFF

abundance: NA
d_gene: TRBD2
v_gene: TRBV5-1
j_gene: TRBJ2-3
CDR3nt: TGCGCCAGCAGCTTGCTCCGTCAGCGGGAGGATCTAGATACGCAGTATTTT
CDR3aa: CASSLLRQREDLDTQYF

abundance: NA
d_gene: NA
v_gene: TRBV7-2
j_gene: TRBJ1-2
CDR3nt: TGTGCCAGCAGCTTCAAGGATAACTATGGCTACACCTTC
CDR3aa: CASSFKDNYGYTF

abundance: NA
d_gene: NA
v_gene: TRBV29-1
j_gene: TRBJ1-2
CDR3nt: TGCAGCGGGACCCAGGGTACTAACTATGGCTACACCTTC
CDR3aa: CSGTQGTNYGYTF

abundance: NA
d_gene: NA
v_gene: TRBV7-2
j_gene: TRBJ2-1
CDR3nt: TGTGCCAGCGGAGCCCTGGGAGCCTACAATGAGCAGTTCTTC
CDR3aa: CASGALGAYNEQFF

abundance: many
d_gene: NA
v_gene: TRBV12-3/TRBV12-4
j_gene: TRBJ2-7
CDR3nt: TGTGCCAGCAGTCCGGCGCCGGGACCCTACGAGCAGTACTTC
CDR3aa: CASSPAPGPYEQYF

abundance: few
d_gene: TRBD1
v_gene: TRBV7-9
j_gene: TRBJ2-7
CDR3nt: TGTGCCAGCAGCACTCTAGACGGACAGGGTAACTACGAGCAGTACTTC
CDR3aa: CASSTLDGQGNYEQYF

abundance: NA
d_gene: NA
v_gene: TRBV6-1
j_gene: TRBJ2-1
CDR3nt: TGTGCCAGCGGTCGTGTCCGTCCGACTAGATTCAATGAGCAGTTCTTC
CDR3aa: CASGRVRPTRFNEQFF

abundance: NA
d_gene: NA
v_gene: TRBV28
j_gene: TRBJ1-5
CDR3nt: TGTGCCAGCAGCGCCCTAAGGCAGCCCCAGCATTTT
CDR3aa: CASSALRQPQHF

abundance: NA
d_gene: TRBD2
v_gene: TRBV20-1
j_gene: TRBJ2-2
CDR3nt: TGCAGTGCGGCTAGCGGGCCCCGTGGCACCGGGGAGCTGTTTTTT
CDR3aa: CSAASGPRGTGELFF

abundance: many
d_gene: TRBD2
v_gene: TRBV12-3/TRBV12-4
j_gene: TRBJ2-3
CDR3nt: TGTGCCAGCAGTTTATCCAGCGGGAGTTTAAATACGCAGTATTTT
CDR3aa: CASSLSSGSLNTQYF

abundance: many
d_gene: NA
v_gene: TRBV7-9
j_gene: TRBJ2-5
CDR3nt: TGTGCCAGCAGCTTATCGTGGGAAGAGACCCAGTACTTC
CDR3aa: CASSLSWEETQYF

abundance: NA
d_gene: NA
v_gene: TRBV29-1
j_gene: TRBJ2-2
CDR3nt: TGCAGCGTTGAAGAAGGGGGGGCCTACACCGGGGAGCTGTTTTTT
CDR3aa: CSVEEGGAYTGELFF

abundance: NA
d_gene: NA
v_gene: TRBV6-5
j_gene: TRBJ2-5
CDR3nt: TGTGCCAGCAGTTACGCGTTCGGGGGAATGGAGACCCAGTACTTC
CDR3aa: CASSYAFGGMETQYF

abundance: NA
d_gene: NA
v_gene: TRBV6-5
j_gene: TRBJ2-3
CDR3nt: TGTGCCAGCAGTTACGTGTCACTTTGGGGTACAGATACGCAGTATTTT
CDR3aa: CASSYVSLWGTDTQYF

abundance: NA
d_gene: TRBD2
v_gene: TRBV7-2
j_gene: TRBJ2-5
CDR3nt: TGTGCCAGCAGCTTCCGGGACTACCCAAGAGCCCAGTACTTC
CDR3aa: CASSFRDYPRAQYF

abundance: few
d_gene: NA
v_gene: TRBV14
j_gene: TRBJ1-5
CDR3nt: TGTGCCAGCAGCCAAGTCCACAAAACCTGCAATCAGCCCCAGCATTTT
CDR3aa: CASSQVHKTCNQPQHF

abundance: few
d_gene: NA
v_gene: TRBV19
j_gene: TRBJ1-1
CDR3nt: TGTGCCAGTAGTATGGCCGGAGGGAACACTGAAGCTTTCTTT
CDR3aa: CASSMAGGNTEAFF

abundance: NA
d_gene: NA
v_gene: TRBV12-3/TRBV12-4
j_gene: TRBJ1-6
CDR3nt: TGTGCCAGCAGAAATCAGGCTGCCGGTTCACCCCTCCACTTT
CDR3aa: CASRNQAAGSPLHF

abundance: few
d_gene: TRBD2
v_gene: TRBV5-1
j_gene: TRBJ2-2
CDR3nt: TGCGCCAGCAGCTTTACTTCGACTAGCGGGAAATACACCGGGGAGCTGTTTTTT
CDR3aa: CASSFTSTSGKYTGELFF

abundance: NA
d_gene: TRBD1
v_gene: TRBV5-1
j_gene: TRBJ2-1
CDR3nt: TGCGCCAGCAGCTTGACGGGACAGGGAAACAATGAGCAGTTCTTC
CDR3aa: CASSLTGQGNNEQFF

abundance: NA
d_gene: NA
v_gene: TRBV29-1
j_gene: TRBJ2-2
CDR3nt: TGCAGCGTTACCCCGACGGGCACTAGTTTTAACACCGGGGAGCTGTTTTTT
CDR3aa: CSVTPTGTSFNTGELFF

abundance: NA
d_gene: TRBD2
v_gene: TRBV20-1
j_gene: TRBJ2-1
CDR3nt: TGCAGTGCACCGTTAGCGGGAGTGGGTGATGAGCAGTTCTTC
CDR3aa: CSAPLAGVGDEQFF

abundance: NA
d_gene: NA
v_gene: TRBV18
j_gene: TRBJ2-1
CDR3nt: TGTGCCAGCTCACCGGGGTTCAATGAGCAGTTCTTC
CDR3aa: CASSPGFNEQFF

abundance: once
d_gene: NA
v_gene: TRBV12-3/TRBV12-4
j_gene: TRBJ1-6
CDR3nt: TGTGCCAGCAGAACTCGGAACAATTCACCCCTCCACTTT
CDR3aa: CASRTRNNSPLHF

abundance: NA
d_gene: NA
v_gene: TRBV30
j_gene: TRBJ2-6
CDR3nt: TGTGTCTGGACTACCGGAGCTGGGGCCAACGTCCTGACTTTC
CDR3aa: CVWTTGAGANVLTF

abundance: NA
d_gene: NA
v_gene: TRBV6-4
j_gene: TRBJ2-3
CDR3nt: TGTGCCAGCAGTGACTCGGCAGGGCTGTCAGATACGCAGTATTTT
CDR3aa: CASSDSAGLSDTQYF

abundance: NA
d_gene: NA
v_gene: TRBV5-1
j_gene: TRBJ1-4
CDR3nt: TGCGCCAGCAGCCACAGGGATTTGAATGAAAAACTGTTTTTT
CDR3aa: CASSHRDLNEKLFF

abundance: few
d_gene: NA
v_gene: TRBV12-3/TRBV12-4
j_gene: TRBJ2-1
CDR3nt: TGTGCCAGCAGTTTCCTACGGGACAATGAGCAGTTCTTC
CDR3aa: CASSFLRDNEQFF

abundance: NA
d_gene: TRBD1
v_gene: TRBV28
j_gene: TRBJ2-5
CDR3nt: TGTGCCAGCAGTCCCGGGACAGGGCGGCAGACCCAGTACTTC
CDR3aa: CASSPGTGRQTQYF

abundance: NA
d_gene: TRBD2
v_gene: TRBV20-1
j_gene: TRBJ2-1
CDR3nt: TGCAGTGCGTCGGGACTAGCTAACAATGAGCAGTTCTTC
CDR3aa: CSASGLANNEQFF

abundance: few
d_gene: NA
v_gene: TRBV5-1
j_gene: TRBJ2-3
CDR3nt: TGCGCCAGCAGCTCGGGAGATTCCAAAGATACGCAGTATTTT
CDR3aa: CASSSGDSKDTQYF

abundance: NA
d_gene: TRBD2
v_gene: TRBV4-2
j_gene: TRBJ2-3
CDR3nt: TGTGCCAGCAGCCCGAGGCAAGCGGGAGGGACAGATACGCAGTATTTT
CDR3aa: CASSPRQAGGTDTQYF

abundance: NA
d_gene: NA
v_gene: TRBV10-3
j_gene: TRBJ2-7
CDR3nt: TGTGCCATCAGTGAGTCGGGAGGAGGGTTCAACGAGCAGTACTTC
CDR3aa: CAISESGGGFNEQYF

abundance: few
d_gene: NA
v_gene: TRBV12-3/TRBV12-4
j_gene: TRBJ1-2
CDR3nt: TGTGCCAGCAGTTTAGGGACAAGCTCTTCTGGCTACACCTTC
CDR3aa: CASSLGTSSSGYTF

abundance: NA
d_gene: NA
v_gene: TRBV10-1
j_gene: TRBJ2-1
CDR3nt: TGCGCCAGCAGTGAGTCGCTAGGGTTCGGTTACAATGAGCAGTTCTTC
CDR3aa: CASSESLGFGYNEQFF

abundance: NA
d_gene: NA
v_gene: TRBV24-1
j_gene: TRBJ2-1
CDR3nt: TGTGCCACCAGTGGACGAGGCAATCAGCAGTTCTTC
CDR3aa: CATSGRGNQQFF

abundance: NA
d_gene: TRBD1
v_gene: TRBV12-3/TRBV12-4
j_gene: TRBJ1-2
CDR3nt: TGTGCCAGCAGTTTAGGGCCATCAAGGACAGGGCAGGGAAACACCTTC
CDR3aa: CASSLGPSRTGQGNTF

abundance: few
d_gene: TRBD1
v_gene: TRBV4-1
j_gene: TRBJ1-5
CDR3nt: TGCGCCAGCAGCCAAGCCGGGACAGTTAGCAATCAGCCCCAGCATTTT
CDR3aa: CASSQAGTVSNQPQHF

abundance: few
d_gene: TRBD2
v_gene: TRBV30
j_gene: TRBJ2-3
CDR3nt: TGTGCCTGGAGAGTAGGGACTAGTATCCGGGATACGCAGTATTTT
CDR3aa: CAWRVGTSIRDTQYF

abundance: few
d_gene: NA
v_gene: TRBV4-3
j_gene: TRBJ1-5
CDR3nt: TGCGCCAGCAGCCAGGCCCCGAACGGCAATCAGCCCCAGCATTTT
CDR3aa: CASSQAPNGNQPQHF

abundance: NA
d_gene: NA
v_gene: TRBV6-2/TRBV6-3
j_gene: TRBJ2-7
CDR3nt: TGTGCCAGCAGTTACAATCGAGCCTCCGGCGAGCAGTACTTC
CDR3aa: CASSYNRASGEQYF

abundance: NA
d_gene: NA
v_gene: TRBV12-3/TRBV12-4
j_gene: TRBJ2-1
CDR3nt: TGTGCCAGCAGCTATCTCCGGGACCCGCGGTATGAGCAGTTCTTC
CDR3aa: CASSYLRDPRYEQFF